The rows below give T cell receptor beta chains drawn from one sample of a study of post-analysis software for immune sequencing data. TCRdb called the PCR reads again in MiXCR, with one record for every CDR3 protein. The data contain 400,000 to 500,000 distinct CDR3 sequences, roughly 40% of them singletons. Material: blood. Source of these receptors: a girl aged 2 to 10 with multiple sclerosis. Each CDR3 is given with its conserved first and last residue. The D gene is left open where the match is weak. Only some rows state a clone size, as once, few, many or a class for expanded clones.

D,length,V,J,size,CDR3,DNA
NA,15,TRBV25-1,TRBJ2-3,NA,CASSAGRTRTDTQYF,TGTGCCAGCAGTGCGGGGCGGACCCGTACAGATACGCAGTATTTT
TRBD1,15,TRBV7-3,TRBJ2-5,many,CASSLSGQGRETQYF,TGTGCCAGCAGCTTGTCGGGACAGGGAAGGGAGACCCAGTACTTC
TRBD2,16,TRBV5-1,TRBJ2-1,NA,CASSLASAGGYNEQFF,TGCGCCAGCAGCTTGGCTTCTGCGGGGGGATACAATGAGCAGTTCTTC
TRBD1,15,TRBV4-3,TRBJ2-1,NA,CASSHPGQGGNEQFF,TGCGCCAGCAGCCACCCGGGACAGGGGGGCAATGAGCAGTTCTTC
TRBD1,15,TRBV6-1,TRBJ2-1,NA,CASRISLTGGNEQFF,TGTGCCAGCAGGATTTCTTTGACAGGGGGGAATGAGCAGTTCTTC
NA,19,TRBV14,TRBJ2-1,NA,CASSQELWDNQGTYNEQFF,TGTGCCAGCAGCCAAGAGTTATGGGACAATCAGGGAACCTACAATGAGCAGTTCTTC
NA,14,TRBV7-2,TRBJ1-2,NA,CASSLGGGDGGYTF,TGTGCCAGCAGCTTAGGAGGGGGGGATGGAGGCTACACCTTC
NA,20,TRBV2,TRBJ2-1,NA,CASSEAGTGIAGIPYNEQFF,TGTGCCAGCAGTGAAGCGGGGACAGGGATAGCGGGGATCCCTTACAATGAGCAGTTCTTC
TRBD1,15,TRBV7-9,TRBJ2-5,NA,CASSPDRVERETQYF,TGTGCCAGCAGCCCTGACAGGGTTGAGCGGGAGACCCAGTACTTC
TRBD1,11,TRBV10-3,TRBJ1-2,NA,CAIGGQDGYTF,TGTGCCATCGGGGGACAGGATGGCTACACCTTC
NA,13,TRBV7-9,TRBJ2-7,few,CASSLESPSEQYF,TGTGCCAGCAGCTTAGAGAGCCCCTCCGAGCAGTACTTC
NA,13,TRBV7-2,TRBJ1-2,NA,CASSLRRIHGYTF,TGTGCCAGCAGCTTACGACGGATACATGGCTACACCTTC
NA,14,TRBV28,TRBJ2-4,NA,CASSLGLARDIQYF,TGTGCCAGCAGTTTGGGGCTAGCTCGGGACATTCAGTACTTC
NA,17,TRBV7-9,TRBJ2-7,NA,CASSTVGTSGLSYEQYF,TGTGCCAGCAGCACTGTGGGGACCAGCGGGCTCTCCTACGAGCAGTACTTC
TRBD1,14,TRBV7-9,TRBJ2-7,few,CASSSDRPPSEQYF,TGTGCCAGCAGCTCGGACAGGCCCCCTAGTGAGCAGTACTTC
TRBD1,15,TRBV28,TRBJ2-7,NA,CASSFRGTGKYEQYF,TGTGCCAGCAGTTTCCGGGGGACAGGGAAATACGAGCAGTACTTC
NA,13,TRBV5-1,TRBJ2-5,NA,CASSPVGMETQYF,TGCGCCAGCAGTCCGGTAGGAATGGAGACCCAGTACTTC
TRBD2,15,TRBV27,TRBJ2-3,few,CASSATGGHFDTQYF,TGTGCCAGCAGTGCTACGGGGGGGCATTTTGATACGCAGTATTTT
TRBD1,18,TRBV6-1,TRBJ1-1,few,CASSPGGPGGRITTVAFF,TGTGCCAGCAGTCCGGGGGGGCCAGGGGGCCGTATTACTACGGTTGCTTTCTTT
NA,11,TRBV9,TRBJ1-2,NA,CARKYKGGYTF,TGTGCCAGAAAGTACAAAGGGGGCTACACCTTC
NA,13,TRBV20-1,TRBJ2-3,NA,CSAADSLGDTQYF,TGCAGTGCTGCGGACAGCCTTGGAGATACGCAGTATTTT
NA,14,TRBV10-2,TRBJ1-5,NA,CASSDRSPNQPQHF,TGCGCCAGCAGTGACAGGTCTCCTAATCAGCCCCAGCATTTT
NA,14,TRBV29-1,TRBJ2-1,NA,CSVEGTPHYNEQFF,TGCAGCGTTGAAGGGACCCCTCATTACAATGAGCAGTTCTTC
NA,12,TRBV20-1,TRBJ2-3,few,CSAPRTTDTQYF,TGCAGTGCCCCGAGGACCACAGATACGCAGTATTTT
TRBD2,17,TRBV28,TRBJ2-4,NA,CASSSLPTSGRENIQYF,TGTGCCAGCAGTTCCCTACCGACTAGCGGGAGGGAAAACATTCAGTACTTC
NA,15,TRBV5-1,TRBJ2-7,few,CASSLAPGETYEQYF,TGCGCCAGCAGCTTGGCCCCAGGGGAGACCTACGAGCAGTACTTC
NA,18,TRBV12-3/TRBV12-4,TRBJ2-7,NA,CASSSVALISGRSYEQYF,TGTGCCAGCAGTTCCGTGGCCCTTATTTCAGGGAGATCCTACGAGCAGTACTTC
TRBD1,16,TRBV24-1,TRBJ2-3,NA,CATSDPGTESTDTQYF,TGTGCCACCAGTGACCCCGGGACAGAGTCCACAGATACGCAGTATTTT
NA,15,TRBV7-9,TRBJ1-2,few,CASSLAVGFNYGYTF,TGTGCCAGCAGCTTAGCGGTGGGATTTAACTATGGCTACACCTTC
TRBD2,15,TRBV7-3,TRBJ2-1,few,CASRLAGGPFNEQFF,TGTGCCAGTAGACTAGCGGGGGGGCCTTTCAATGAGCAGTTCTTC
NA,15,TRBV5-1,TRBJ2-5,NA,CTSKEPGAAQETQYF,TGCACCAGCAAAGAGCCAGGGGCAGCCCAAGAGACCCAGTACTTC
TRBD1,11,TRBV20-1,TRBJ1-2,few,CRTQGAGGYTF,TGCAGAACCCAGGGGGCTGGCGGCTACACCTTC
NA,14,TRBV20-1,TRBJ1-2,NA,CSARDDGRSYGYTF,TGCAGTGCTAGAGATGATGGACGAAGCTATGGCTACACCTTC
TRBD2,13,TRBV11-2,TRBJ2-3,NA,CASSQIGGEGQYF,TGTGCCAGCAGCCAGATCGGGGGGGAAGGGCAGTATTTT
TRBD2,14,TRBV4-3,TRBJ2-7,NA,CASSLGRDRYEQYF,TGCGCCAGCAGCTTGGGGAGGGACCGCTACGAGCAGTACTTC
NA,14,TRBV7-9,TRBJ1-2,NA,CASSLALTVHGYTF,TGTGCCAGCAGCTTAGCGCTGACAGTCCATGGCTACACCTTC